These 32 T cell receptor beta chains were all obtained from the same sample, sequenced in a study of T cell responses to AZD1222 COVID-19 vaccine. Using immunoSEQ multiplex PCR, the repertoire was profiled, and TCRdb retains in-frame clones only, with some absent. The sample shows around 130,000 clones, about 90% of them seen only once. The source was peripheral blood, collected on day 0 of AZD1222 vaccination. Receptors originate from an adult in good health.

This clone appeared a single time. V and J are TRBV27 and TRBJ2-1; D is perhaps TRBD2 (6 bases). CDR3 length equals 15 residues. CDR1 is MNHEY, CDR2 SMNVEV, per germline (reference sequence). Trimming pared 7 bases from V and 8 bases from J, leaving 21 bases between. The CDR3 loop is CASTLGRSRSDEQFF. The DNA for the CDR3 is TGTGCCAGCACACTGGGGAGGTCCCGATCGGATGAGCAGTTCTTC.

This clone has only one observation. The chain recombines TRBV7-9 with TRBJ1-2; unclear D gene. Deletions cut 4 bases from V and 2 bases from J, with 14 bases between. From germline, CDR1 is SEHNR and CDR2 FQNEAQ (reference sequence). The CDR3 extends over 15 amino acids. The CDR3 DNA sequence: TGTGCCAGCAGCTGGAGGCCCGACGAGAACTATGGCTACACCTTC. As protein: CASSWRPDENYGYTF.

This clone was observed a single time. The chain has TRBV21-1 and TRBJ2-1; the D call in the table, TRBD2, was not verified against the DNA. TRBV21-1 is classified as a pseudogene. This CDR3 region has 14 residues. In DNA form, the CDR3 reads TGTGCCAGCAGCAAAGCGCGGCCGGACAATGAGCAGTTCTTC. It codes for CASSKARPDNEQFF.

The CDR3 reads CAIRDSSGYNEQFF. CDR3 DNA sequence: TGTGCCATCAGGGATTCTAGCGGTTACAATGAGCAGTTCTTC. The rearrangement uses TRBV10-3 and TRBJ2-1; 7 bases match TRBD2. With V trimmed by 6 bases and J by 4 bases, 6 bases remained unmatched. CDR3 length equals 14 residues. The germline gives CDR1 ENHRY, CDR2 SYGVKD.

The chain links TRBV4-2 to TRBJ2-7; 9 bases line up with TRBD1. V gave up 4 bases and J gave up 3 bases; unmatched junction bases: 7. Per the germline V gene, CDR1 is LGHNA and CDR2 is YNFKEQ. The length of the CDR3 is 15 residues. For the CDR3, the DNA is TGTGCCAGCAGCCTAAGGACAGGGGCCGGCTACGAGCAGTACTTC. As protein: CASSLRTGAGYEQYF.

This chain uses TRBV25-1 with TRBJ2-3, with D possibly matching TRBD2 (5 bases). CDR1 and CDR2 (germline): MGHDK, SYGVNS. The CDR3 extends over 14 amino acids. The germline V and J ends were trimmed by 3 bases and 6 bases, with 13 bases remaining between them. As DNA, the CDR3 is TGTGCCAGCAGTGATAGGGTACTAGTGGATACGCAGTATTTT. As protein: CASSDRVLVDTQYF.

This clone has a single count. The chain has TRBV18 and TRBJ1-2, with D possibly matching TRBD1 (6 bases). CDR3 length: 16 amino acids. The germline V and J ends were trimmed by 3 bases and 6 bases, with 20 bases remaining between them. Per the germline V gene, CDR1 is KGHSH and CDR2 is LQKENI. The CDR3 spells CASSPVDRQRGHGYTF. The DNA of the CDR3 is TGTGCCAGCTCACCTGTGGACAGACAGAGAGGCCATGGCTACACCTTC.

The chain uses TRBV12-5 and TRBJ1-5; 8 bases are shared with TRBD1. The CDR3 has 18 residues. The ends lost 0 bases at V and 1 base at J; junction bases unmatched: 8. The V gene's germline CDR1 is LGHNT and CDR2 FRNRAP. CDR3 region: CASGLVAGGAESNQPQHF. The CDR3 DNA follows: TGTGCTAGTGGTTTGGTAGCAGGGGGCGCGGAAAGCAATCAGCCCCAGCATTTT.

This clone was seen just once. The V call is TRBV4-1, the J call TRBJ1-5; 7 positions match TRBD1. The CDR3 sequence is 19 residues long. Germline CDR1 MGHRA, CDR2 YSYEKL. After removal of 0 bases from V and 2 bases from J, the junction contained 13 bases not matched to a gene. The CDR3 nucleotides read TGCGCCAGCAGCCAAGACGAGACAGGGAGGTCCGTCGGCAATCAGCCCCAGCATTTT. This translates into CASSQDETGRSVGNQPQHF.

The V call is TRBV5-4, the J call TRBJ2-7, with D tentatively TRBD1 (6 bases). From germline, CDR1 is SGHNT and CDR2 YYREEE (reference sequence). The CDR3 sequence is 12 residues long. Trimming pared 2 bases from V and 4 bases from J, leaving 7 bases between. DNA for the CDR3: TGTGCCAGCAGCTTTAGGGGGTACGAGCAGTACTTC. The encoded protein is CASSFRGYEQYF.

The V call is TRBV11-2, the J call TRBJ2-3; 11 bases align to TRBD2. The CDR3 has 17 residues. Trimming at V came to 2 bases and at J to 2 bases, leaving 6 bases not matched to a gene. Looked up from germline, CDR1 is SGHAT and CDR2 is FQNNGV. CDR3 in DNA: TGTGCCAGCAGCTTACTAGCGGGAGGAATAATCACAGATACGCAGTATTTT. Amino acids: CASSLLAGGIITDTQYF.

Only a few counts were recorded for this clone. V gene TRBV7-6 combines with J gene TRBJ1-3; the D gene is possibly TRBD1 (5 bases). This CDR3 contains 15 residues. Trimming took 5 bases from V and 1 from J, leaving 12 bases between them. Per the germline V gene, CDR1 is SGHVS and CDR2 is FNYEAQ. The CDR3 protein is CASSVGGISGNTIYF. The CDR3 DNA follows: TGTGCCAGCAGCGTTGGGGGGATATCTGGAAACACCATATATTTT.

The chain joins TRBV4-1 to TRBJ2-1, with 7 bases that match TRBD2. Germline values: CDR1 MGHRA, CDR2 YSYEKL. The CDR3 has 16 residues. V was clipped by 0 bases and J by 8 bases; unmatched bases: 10. This chain's CDR3 is CASSQDPAGVQDEQFF. In DNA form, the CDR3 reads TGCGCCAGCAGCCAAGATCCGGCGGGAGTCCAGGATGAGCAGTTCTTC.

J is TRBJ1-3 and V is TRBV30; 11 bases align to TRBD1. Germline V lookup: CDR1 GTSNPN, CDR2 SVGIG (reference sequence). The CDR3 totals 14 residues. Unmatched junction bases numbered 6, after V lost 8 bases and J lost 3 bases. The CDR3 spells CAIGQGASGNTIYF. The DNA for the CDR3 is TGTGCCATCGGACAGGGGGCTAGTGGAAACACCATATATTTT.

The V gene is TRBV11-2, the J gene TRBJ1-2; D gene ambiguous. Germline values: CDR1 SGHAT, CDR2 FQNNGV. CDR3 size: 12 residues. V was trimmed by 5 bases and J by 8 bases, leaving 12 bases between them. The DNA of the CDR3 is TGTGCCAGCAGCCAAAACGCTGACGGCTACACCTTC. Translated, it gives CASSQNADGYTF.

This rearrangement joins TRBV9 to TRBJ2-7, with a weak D call TRBD1 (6 bases). The CDR3 totals 15 residues. CDR1 SGDLS and CDR2 YYNGEE come from the germline V gene. V was trimmed by 0 bases and J by 5 bases, leaving 15 bases between them. For the CDR3, the DNA is TGTGCCAGCAGCGTAGGACCCAGGACAGACCACGAGCAGTACTTC. It yields the protein CASSVGPRTDHEQYF.

This clone came up a few times. V usage is TRBV7-9 and J usage is TRBJ2-7, with D perhaps matching TRBD1 (5 bases). The germline V gene has CDR1 SEHNR and CDR2 FQNEAQ (reference sequence). Trimming left V 10 bases short and J 3 bases short, with 13 bases between. The CDR3 covers 12 residues. This CDR3 reads CATGSPDYEQYF. Here the CDR3 DNA reads TGTGCCACAGGGTCTCCGGACTACGAGCAGTACTTC.

The V and J genes are TRBV6-5 and TRBJ2-7; possible D gene TRBD2, 6 bases. V dropped 6 bases and J dropped 2 bases, with 17 bases sitting between them. This CDR3 has 15 amino acids. The V gene's germline CDR1 is MNHEY and CDR2 SVGAGI. CDR3 nucleotides: TGTGCCAGCAGCAACGTCCCTAGCGCACCCTACGAGCAGTACTTC. As protein: CASSNVPSAPYEQYF.

The chain combines TRBV5-6 with TRBJ2-2; 7 bases map to TRBD2. J gave up 6 bases and V 3 bases, and 5 bases lay outside the gene matches. The germline V gene has CDR1 SGHDT and CDR2 YYEEEE. The CDR3 is 14 amino acids. The CDR3 sequence is CASSSAGVPGELFF. DNA for the CDR3: TGTGCCAGCAGCTCGGCGGGGGTTCCCGGGGAGCTGTTTTTT.

Regarding this clone: Germline is not matched at one junction end, which may reflect a read error. The chain recombines TRBV23-1 with TRBJ1-1; 7 bases are a match to TRBD1. TRBV23-1 is flagged as an ORF with uncertain function. The CDR3 has 15 amino acids. The CDR3 coding sequence is TGCGCCAGCAGTAAATCGGTGAGGGGGCGCTCTGAAGCTTTCTTT. It yields the protein CASSKSVRGRSEAFF.

The chain has TRBV29-1 and TRBJ1-4; D call uncertain. V lost 4 bases and J 0 bases, leaving 6 bases between the germline ends. This CDR3 is built from 13 residues. Germline CDR1 reads SQVTM; CDR2 reads ANQGSEA. This chain's CDR3 is CSVGVTTNEKLFF. The CDR3 DNA reads TGCAGCGTTGGAGTCACAACTAATGAAAAACTGTTTTTT.

J is TRBJ1-1 and V is TRBV5-1; TRBD1 is a possible D gene (6 bases). CDR3 length: 15 residues. Germline V lookup: CDR1 SGHRS, CDR2 YFSETQ. V dropped 0 bases and J dropped 4 bases, with 13 bases sitting between them. CDR3 DNA sequence: TGCGCCAGCAGCTTGGCCCTCGGGGGCGGCACTGAAGCTTTCTTT. It encodes CASSLALGGGTEAFF.

V gene TRBV9 combines with J gene TRBJ2-5; TRBD1 matches at 9 bases. The V and J ends lost 3 bases and 6 bases, in that order; junction bases with no gene match: 6. There are 14 residues in the CDR3. Looked up from germline, CDR1 is SGDLS and CDR2 is YYNGEE. The CDR3 here is CASSAPGQGQTQYF. CDR3 nucleotides: TGTGCCAGCAGCGCCCCGGGACAGGGACAGACCCAGTACTTC.

This clone was seen once. V gene TRBV27 combines with J gene TRBJ2-2; TRBD1 matches 8 bases. Per germline, CDR1 MNHEY and CDR2 SMNVEV (reference sequence). The CDR3 loop spans 14 amino acids. V trimming: 5 bases; J trimming: 6 bases; junction bases outside the gene matches: 5. As DNA, the CDR3 is TGTGCCAGCAGTCCGACAGGGGTCGCCGGGGAGCTGTTTTTT. This codes for CASSPTGVAGELFF.

V gene TRBV20-1 combines with J gene TRBJ2-1; D is ambiguous. V gave up 3 bases and J gave up 5 bases, with 20 bases separating them. Per germline, CDR1 DFQATT and CDR2 SNEGSKA (reference sequence). This CDR3 is 16 amino acids long. This CDR3 reads CSASSSVHGRNNEQFF. The CDR3 DNA reads TGCAGTGCTAGTAGCAGCGTACATGGACGGAACAATGAGCAGTTCTTC.

The chain recombines TRBV11-2 with TRBJ2-1; D call uncertain. Germline V CDR1 and CDR2: SGHAT, FQNNGV. Trimming pared 0 bases from V and 5 bases from J, leaving 8 bases between. The CDR3 is 14 amino acids. CDR3 sequence reads: CASSLDGGHNEQFF. The DNA of the CDR3 is TGTGCCAGCAGCTTAGATGGTGGCCACAATGAGCAGTTCTTC.

The V call is TRBV5-5, the J call TRBJ2-7; D may be TRBD1 (6 bases). CDR1 is SGHKS, CDR2 YYEKEE, per germline (reference sequence). The CDR3 extends over 14 amino acids. V was trimmed by 4 bases and J by 0 bases, leaving 11 bases between them. The CDR3 reads CASSPSGVSYEQYF. CDR3 coding DNA: TGTGCCAGCAGCCCTTCAGGGGTCTCCTACGAGCAGTACTTC.

This chain joins TRBV29-1 and TRBJ1-2; 9 bases map to TRBD1. V shed 5 bases, J shed 4 bases, and the junction held 5 bases outside the gene matches. CDR1 and CDR2 from the germline V gene are SQVTM and ANQGSEA. This CDR3 is built from 13 residues. For the CDR3, the DNA is TGCAGCGTTTGGACAGGGGCGATCTATGGCTACACCTTC. Amino acids: CSVWTGAIYGYTF.

The chain combines TRBV6-5 with TRBJ2-1, with 9 bases aligning to TRBD2. J was trimmed by 2 bases and V by 4 bases; bases with no gene match: 6. The CDR3 loop spans 16 amino acids. Germline V gene data show CDR1 as MNHEY and CDR2 as SVGAGI. CDR3 in amino acids: CASSSRVAGAYNEQFF. The DNA for the CDR3 is TGTGCCAGCAGTTCCCGGGTAGCGGGAGCCTACAATGAGCAGTTCTTC.

The chain carries TRBV10-2 and TRBJ2-7; D tentatively fits TRBD1 or TRBD2 (5 bases each). V lost 3 bases to trimming and J lost 5 bases, with 17 bases between them. The CDR3 is made up of 15 amino acids. CDR1 WSHSY and CDR2 SAAADI come from the germline V gene. The CDR3 loop reads CASSDPPGTTNEQYF. The CDR3 DNA is TGCGCCAGCAGTGATCCGCCTGGGACCACTAACGAGCAGTACTTC.

The chain employs TRBV19 and TRBJ2-7; D gene uncertain. CDR3 length equals 12 residues. The V and J ends lost 4 bases and 3 bases respectively, with 7 bases between them. Germline V CDR1 and CDR2: LNHDA, SQIVND (reference sequence). DNA for the CDR3: TGTGCCAGTAGTAGTGCAGGCTACGAGCAGTACTTC. It is translated as CASSSAGYEQYF.

This sequence joins TRBV12-3 or TRBV12-4 and TRBJ2-7, with D unclear. This CDR3 spans 12 amino acids. Trimming left V 0 bases short and J 4 bases short, with 4 bases between. For the CDR3, the DNA is TGTGCCAGCAGTTTAGCAAGGTACGAGCAGTACTTC. The encoded protein is CASSLARYEQYF.